The 23 T cell receptor beta chains reported below all come from one sample, sequenced in a study of cytomegalovirus exposure and HLA in healthy donors. Primers: 60 Vbeta forward and 13 Jbeta reverse. Some clones are missing from TCRdb's copy, which holds only in-frame ones; the method was immunoSEQ multiplex PCR. The table includes around 110,000 clones, roughly 66% detected once. The sequencing sample was made of PBMCs. The receptors were sampled from a woman aged 30 to 39 in good health and CMV-seronegative.

V gene TRBV12-5 combines with J gene TRBJ2-7, with D perhaps matching TRBD1 (6 bases). Germline CDR1 is LGHNT and CDR2 is FRNRAP. This CDR3 has 10 residues. The CDR3 coding sequence is TGTGCCGGACAGCACTACGAGCAGTACTTC. Translation: CAGQHYEQYF.

This sequence joins TRBV28 and TRBJ1-1, with a weak D call TRBD1 (6 bases). The CDR3 runs 15 residues. V lost 7 bases and J 8 bases, leaving 23 bases between the germline ends. The V gene's germline CDR1 is MDHEN and CDR2 SYDVKM. CDR3 loop: CASTSGGPPGGEAFF. In DNA form, the CDR3 reads TGTGCCAGCACCTCGGGGGGCCCCCCGGGGGGGGAAGCTTTCTTT. The variable domain in full, with the rest retrieved from reference TRBV28 and TRBJ1-1, is DVKVTQSSRYLVKRTGEKVFLECVQDMDHENMFWYRQDPGLGLRLIYFSYDVKMKEKGDIPEGYSVSREKKERFSLILESASTNQTSMYLCASTSGGPPGGEAFFGQGTRLTVV.

This sequence joins TRBV7-9 and TRBJ1-4; a possible D gene is TRBD1 (5 bases). The CDR3 covers 14 residues. Germline V lookup: CDR1 SEHNR, CDR2 FQNEAQ (reference sequence). Trimming pared 0 bases from V and 5 bases from J, leaving 7 bases between. The CDR3 spells CASSLARENEKLFF. The CDR3 DNA follows: TGTGCCAGCAGCTTAGCCAGGGAAAATGAAAAACTGTTTTTT.

CDR3 residues: CASSPGQGVNTEAFF. The CDR3 bases are TGTGCCAGCAGCCCAGGACAGGGGGTGAACACTGAAGCTTTCTTT. V usage is TRBV5-4 and J usage is TRBJ1-1; TRBD1 matches 10 bases. Germline CDR1 is SGHNT and CDR2 is YYREEE (reference sequence). The J segment lost 0 bases and the V segment lost 4 bases, leaving 3 bases of the junction unmatched. CDR3 length: 15 amino acids. The whole variable domain, remainder taken from reference TRBV5-4 and TRBJ1-1, is ETGVTQSPTHLIKTRGQQVTLRCSSQSGHNTVSWYQQALGQGPQFIFQYYREEENGRGNFPPRFSGLQFPNYSSELNVNALELDDSALYLCASSPGQGVNTEAFFGQGTRLTVV.

Written as DNA, the CDR3 is TGTGCCAGCAGTCTCCTGACAGTGAATCAGCCCCAGCATTTT. This sequence encodes CASSLLTVNQPQHF. V gene TRBV2 combines with J gene TRBJ1-5; tentative D call: TRBD1 (5 bases). The CDR3 totals 14 residues. With 5 bases removed from V and 4 bases from J, the gap between germline ends came to 12 bases. CDR1 SNHLY and CDR2 FYNNEI come from the germline V gene.

This clone appeared a few times. The chain recombines TRBV19 with TRBJ1-1, with D perhaps TRBD1 (6 bases). CDR1 is LNHDA and CDR2 is SQIVND in the germline V gene (reference sequence). This CDR3 has 13 amino acids. Trimming left V 6 bases short and J 2 bases short, with 10 bases between. CDR3 residues: CASRPGQNTEAFF. The CDR3 DNA is TGTGCCAGTAGGCCGGGACAAAACACTGAAGCTTTCTTT.

This clone was counted between two and nine times. The genes are TRBV4-3 and TRBJ2-5; unclear D gene. Deletions cut 4 bases from V and 4 bases from J, with 13 bases between. The CDR3 has 14 amino acids. CDR1 is LGHNA and CDR2 is YSLEER in the germline V gene. CDR3 sequence reads: CASSLRFTGETQYF. Written as DNA, the CDR3 is TGCGCCAGCAGCCTAAGGTTCACGGGAGAGACCCAGTACTTC.

V gene TRBV28 combines with J gene TRBJ1-2; 9 bases are a match to TRBD1. The ends lost 6 bases at V and 4 bases at J; junction bases unmatched: 6. Germline CDR1 reads MDHEN; CDR2 reads SYDVKM. The CDR3 has 14 residues. The CDR3 reads CASSPGQGTYGYTF. CDR3 nucleotides: TGTGCCAGCAGCCCGGGACAGGGTACCTATGGCTACACCTTC.

V is TRBV9 and J is TRBJ2-2; no firm D call. Per germline, CDR1 SGDLS and CDR2 YYNGEE. The CDR3 contains 14 residues. V shed 1 base and J shed 4 bases, with 8 bases lying between them. The CDR3 region has the DNA TGTGCCAGCAGCGTAAAAGCGTCCACCGGGGAGCTGTTTTTT. Amino acids: CASSVKASTGELFF.

This clone was seen only a few times. This chain links TRBV27 with TRBJ1-5; D is unresolved. Germline V gene data show CDR1 as MNHEY and CDR2 as SMNVEV (reference sequence). The CDR3 spans 13 residues. The germline V and J ends were trimmed by 3 bases and 4 bases, with 7 bases remaining between them. The CDR3 is CASSFRGNQPQHF. The CDR3 DNA sequence: TGTGCCAGCAGTTTCCGGGGTAATCAGCCCCAGCATTTT.

The chain combines TRBV10-3 with TRBJ2-5; 7 bases match TRBD1. Germline V gene data show CDR1 as ENHRY and CDR2 as SYGVKD. The CDR3 spans 13 residues. With 6 bases clipped from V and 1 base from J, the junction kept 2 bases outside the gene matches. CDR3 DNA sequence: TGTGCCATCAGGACAGGGATCCAAGAGACCCAGTACTTC. Protein product: CAIRTGIQETQYF.

V and J are TRBV5-5 and TRBJ1-6, with TRBD1 matching 10 bases. V shed 2 bases and J 4 bases; nucleotides not matched to a gene: 12. Germline V gene sequence: CDR1 SGHKS, CDR2 YYEKEE (reference sequence). The length of the CDR3 is 19 residues. The CDR3 sequence: CASSLIRDRGSLYNSPLHF. The CDR3 DNA reads as TGTGCCAGCAGCTTAATCAGGGACAGGGGATCCCTTTATAATTCACCCCTCCACTTT.

The rearrangement links TRBV18 to TRBJ2-1; 9 nucleotides align to TRBD1. V dropped 3 bases and J dropped 12; count of bases not matched to a gene: 15. This CDR3 is built from 16 residues. The V gene's germline CDR1 is KGHSH and CDR2 LQKENI. CDR3 sequence reads: CASSPTSDRGVIGQFF. The CDR3 nucleotides read TGTGCCAGCTCACCGACCTCGGACAGGGGAGTTATCGGGCAGTTCTTC. Together with reference TRBV18 and TRBJ2-1, the CDR3 gives the full variable domain: NAGVMQNPRHLVRRRGQEARLRCSPMKGHSHVYWYRQLPEEGLKFMVYLQKENIIDESGMPKERFSAEFPKEGPSILRIQQVVRGDSAAYFCASSPTSDRGVIGQFFGPGTRLTVL.

This clone showed up just once. This rearrangement joins TRBV6-6 to TRBJ2-7; a possible D gene is TRBD1 (5 bases). This CDR3 comprises 14 residues. V was pared by 6 bases and J by 2 bases, with 14 bases between. Per germline, CDR1 MNHNY and CDR2 SVGAGI (reference sequence). CDR3 residues: CASRTDTGTYEQYF. DNA for the CDR3: TGTGCCAGCAGAACGGACACGGGTACCTACGAGCAGTACTTC.

The rearrangement links TRBV30 to TRBJ1-4; no definite D call. The length of the CDR3 is 14 residues. The germline V gene encodes CDR1 GTSNPN and CDR2 SVGIG (reference sequence). V was pared by 0 bases and J by 0 bases, with 5 bases between. Here the CDR3 DNA reads TGTGCCTGGAGTGTTAGCACAACTAATGAAAAACTGTTTTTT. This encodes CAWSVSTTNEKLFF.

The count of this clone is one. The likely explanation is a read error, given a far larger clone one base away. This chain joins TRBV6-4 and TRBJ2-2, with 10 bases identical to TRBD1. J lost 3 bases, V lost 6 bases, and 1 base had no gene match. The CDR3 is 14 residues long. The germline CDR1 and CDR2 sequences are MRHNA and SNTAGT. The chain's CDR3 is CASSGTGDTGELFF. The CDR3 DNA is TGTGCCAGCAGCGGGACAGGGGACACCGGGGAGCTGTTTTTT.

J is TRBJ1-1 and V is TRBV7-3; D is unresolved. Per germline, CDR1 SGHTA and CDR2 FQGTGA. Trimming took off 3 bases at V and 1 base at J, with 6 bases between the two ends. The CDR3 consists of 13 residues. In nucleotides, the CDR3 is TGTGCCAGCAGCTTTTCGGGGAACACTGAAGCTTTCTTT. It specifies CASSFSGNTEAFF.

There are a few counts of this clone. The chain carries TRBV28 and TRBJ1-4; 7 bases map to TRBD1. The CDR3 covers 15 residues. Trimming cost V 5 bases and J 3 bases; bases outside gene matches: 6. Germline-derived CDR1 and CDR2 are MDHEN and SYDVKM. CDR3 in DNA: TGTGCCAGCAGTCAAGGTGGGACAGCTAATGAAAAACTGTTTTTT. Translation: CASSQGGTANEKLFF.

The count of this clone is one. This chain links TRBV7-3 with TRBJ2-2; a possible D gene is TRBD2 (6 bases). Trimming took off 5 bases at V and 2 bases at J, with 12 bases between the two ends. CDR3 length: 15 amino acids. Germline lookup yields CDR1 SGHTA and CDR2 FQGTGA. The chain's CDR3 is CASSPVAGNTGELFF. For the CDR3, the DNA is TGTGCCAGCAGCCCAGTGGCGGGAAACACCGGGGAGCTGTTTTTT.

With regard to this clone: Sequence at one end of the junction differs from germline and may be a read error. V gene TRBV7-7 combines with J gene TRBJ2-2; D is perhaps TRBD1 (6 bases). The CDR3 has 14 amino acids. Germline loops: CDR1 SSHAT, CDR2 FNYEAQ (reference sequence). The chain's CDR3 is CASSPQQGTGELFF. The CDR3 region has the DNA TGTGCTAGCAGCCCCCAACAGGGCACCGGGGAGCTGTTTTTT.

The chain employs TRBV5-1 and TRBJ2-3, with a tentative D call TRBD2 (6 bases). The CDR3 extends over 14 amino acids. Germline CDR1 reads SGHRS; CDR2 reads YFSETQ. The V and J ends lost 5 bases and 3 bases respectively, with 13 bases between them. The CDR3 nucleotides are TGCGCCAGCAGGGAAAACAGCGGGACAGATACGCAGTATTTT. Its protein product is CASRENSGTDTQYF.

The chain is built from TRBV5-4 and TRBJ1-1; D possibly corresponds to TRBD1 (5 bases). The V gene's germline CDR1 is SGHNT and CDR2 YYREEE (reference sequence). V was clipped by 1 base and J by 5 bases, with 9 bases between them. The length of the CDR3 is 13 residues. The CDR3 loop reads CASSLNGGTEAFF. In DNA, the CDR3 is TGTGCCAGCAGCTTGAACGGGGGGACTGAAGCTTTCTTT.

The V gene is TRBV6-5, the J gene TRBJ2-5, with TRBD1 matching over 10 bases. CDR3 length: 14 residues. The junction had 7 bases not matched to a gene; V was cut back by 5 bases and J by 7 bases. Germline values: CDR1 MNHEY, CDR2 SVGAGI. This chain's CDR3 is CASSPGQGGTTQYF. CDR3 nucleotide sequence: TGTGCCAGCAGTCCCGGACAGGGGGGAACGACCCAGTACTTC.